This passage covers 15 T cell receptor beta chains from one sample sequenced in a study of blood T cell dynamics during melanoma immunotherapy. Only in-frame clones appear in the TCRdb table, and some are missing; sequencing was by immunoSEQ multiplex PCR. The table includes roughly 15,000 clones, 65% to 90% detected once. The sample's time point: pre-treatment baseline. The sequenced sample was blood, obtained from a patient treated with checkpoint blockade. Receptor source: a human donor with melanoma.

The chain couples TRBV7-9 to TRBJ1-1, with 7 bases lining up with TRBD1. This CDR3 contains 17 residues. Germline CDR1 is SEHNR and CDR2 is FQNEAQ (reference sequence). With V trimmed by 1 base and J by 3 bases, 11 bases remained unmatched. CDR3 in amino acids: CASSLDQGVRGYTEAFF. In DNA form, the CDR3 reads TGTGCCAGCAGCTTAGATCAGGGGGTTCGGGGGTACACTGAAGCTTTCTTT.

The gene calls are TRBV7-9 and TRBJ1-1, with D unresolved. This CDR3 has 14 amino acids. Trimming pared 1 base from V and 8 bases from J, leaving 14 bases between. Germline lookup yields CDR1 SEHNR and CDR2 FQNEAQ (reference sequence). As DNA, the CDR3 is TGTGCCAGCAGCTTAGAGGGCCCACTTTACGAAGCTTTCTTT. It is translated as CASSLEGPLYEAFF.

In its sample, this clone was seen once. V is TRBV27 and J is TRBJ1-1; a weak D match, TRBD1 (6 bases). CDR1 and CDR2 from the germline V gene are MNHEY and SMNVEV (reference sequence). The CDR3 has 15 amino acids. V lost 6 bases, J lost 10 bases, and 24 bases lay in between. The CDR3 sequence is CASSRPTGPRFGAFF. Here the CDR3 DNA reads TGTGCCAGCAGCCGACCGACAGGTCCTCGGTTCGGAGCTTTCTTT.

This chain links TRBV10-2 with TRBJ2-1; D call uncertain. The CDR3 has 12 amino acids. The V gene lost 4 bases and the J gene lost 7 bases, with 8 bases spanning the gap. Germline V gives CDR1 WSHSY, CDR2 SAAADI. CDR3 bases: TGCGCCAGCAGTGCTAGTTCTAATGAGCAGTTCTTC. It yields the protein CASSASSNEQFF.

CDR3 nucleotide sequence: TGTGCCAGCTCACCGCCGGTACCTAGGTCCTCTGGAAACACCATATATTTT. Translating it yields CASSPPVPRSSGNTIYF. V usage is TRBV18 and J usage is TRBJ1-3, with D uncertain. V lost 3 bases, J lost 0 bases, and 15 bases lay in between. The germline CDR1 and CDR2 sequences are KGHSH and LQKENI. The CDR3 consists of 17 residues.

The chain carries TRBV9 and TRBJ2-2; 11 nucleotides line up with TRBD2. Trimming removed 4 bases from V and 5 bases from J; junction bases left unmatched: 7. Germline CDR1 SGDLS, CDR2 YYNGEE. CDR3 length equals 16 residues. CDR3 DNA sequence: TGTGCCAGCAGCCCGACTAGCGGGGTTGGGACCGGGGAGCTGTTTTTT. Protein: CASSPTSGVGTGELFF.

V gene TRBV6-5 combines with J gene TRBJ2-1, with D tentatively TRBD2 (7 bases). Trimming removed 8 bases at V and 9 bases at J, with 17 bases between. CDR1 is MNHEY and CDR2 is SVGAGI in the germline V gene. The CDR3 length is 13 residues. The CDR3 DNA sequence: TGTGCCAGCGGGGGGGCTTTTGACGCTGAGCAGTTCTTC. The encoded protein is CASGGAFDAEQFF.

This clone was found a few times. The chain couples TRBV13 to TRBJ1-6; no clear D. The CDR3 is made up of 14 amino acids. With 0 bases removed from V and 8 bases from J, the gap between germline ends came to 8 bases. Germline values: CDR1 PRHDT, CDR2 FYEKMQ (reference sequence). CDR3 DNA: TGTGCCAGCAGCTTAGGACAGAGAGATTCACCCCTCCACTTT. It translates to CASSLGQRDSPLHF.

The V call is TRBV10-2, the J call TRBJ1-1; maybe TRBD1 (5 bases). There are 13 residues in the CDR3. The germline V and J ends were trimmed by 7 bases and 1 base, with 10 bases remaining between them. Germline-derived CDR1 and CDR2 are WSHSY and SAAADI. The CDR3 spells CASKRGSNTEAFF. In nucleotides, the CDR3 is TGCGCCAGCAAACGGGGCTCGAACACTGAAGCTTTCTTT.

The genes are TRBV30 and TRBJ2-5; a weak D match, TRBD2 (5 bases). The CDR3 has 12 amino acids. CDR1 and CDR2 (germline): GTSNPN, SVGIG (reference sequence). The V end was cut by 1 base, the J end by 5 bases, with 8 bases between. DNA for the CDR3: TGTGCCTGGAGTGGGGGAGCGGAGACCCAGTACTTC. This codes for CAWSGGAETQYF. Complete variable domain (other parts from reference TRBV30 and TRBJ2-5): SQTIHQWPATLVQPVGSPLSLECTVEGTSNPNLYWYRQAAGRGLQLLFYSVGIGQISSEVPQNLSASRPQDRQFILSSKKLLLSDSGFYLCAWSGGAETQYFGPGTRLLVL.

V and J are TRBV4-1 and TRBJ2-2; 7 bases line up with TRBD1. The CDR3 length is 16 residues. The germline V gene encodes CDR1 MGHRA and CDR2 YSYEKL. V gave up 5 bases and J gave up 4 bases; unmatched junction bases: 10. The CDR3: CASSLRTGAVTGELFF. CDR3 nucleotides: TGCGCCAGCAGCTTACGGACAGGCGCGGTCACCGGGGAGCTGTTTTTT.

The chain joins TRBV18 to TRBJ2-7; D is unclear. Germline lookup yields CDR1 KGHSH and CDR2 LQKENI. There are 14 residues in the CDR3. Trimming left V 1 base short and J 7 bases short, with 14 bases between. The CDR3: CASSPLRSEEEQYF. The DNA of the CDR3 is TGTGCCAGCTCACCACTTCGGTCCGAAGAAGAGCAGTACTTC.

The chain links TRBV5-4 to TRBJ1-1; D is perhaps TRBD1 (6 bases). Germline values: CDR1 SGHNT, CDR2 YYREEE (reference sequence). V was pared by 4 bases and J by 8 bases, with 21 bases between. This CDR3 comprises 15 residues. As DNA, the CDR3 is TGTGCCAGCAGCCCCCGGGGGGCCGGGGGCGTCGAAGCTTTCTTT. It encodes CASSPRGAGGVEAFF.

The chain joins TRBV5-1 to TRBJ2-2; 7 positions agree with TRBD2. Trimming removed 4 bases from V and 0 bases from J; junction bases left unmatched: 9. In germline, CDR1 is SGHRS, CDR2 YFSETQ. The CDR3 is made up of 17 amino acids. In DNA, the CDR3 is TGCGCCAGCAGCCCCCAGAGCGGGGCGACGAACACCGGGGAGCTGTTTTTT. It yields the protein CASSPQSGATNTGELFF.

The V gene is TRBV6-5, the J gene TRBJ1-1, with 8 bases fitting TRBD1. The CDR3 runs to 14 residues. CDR1 is MNHEY and CDR2 is SVGAGI in the germline V gene. V shed 7 bases, J shed 5 bases, and the junction held 9 bases outside the gene matches. The CDR3 here is CASIAGQGGTEAFF. CDR3 nucleotide sequence: TGTGCCAGCATCGCAGGACAGGGTGGGACTGAAGCTTTCTTT.